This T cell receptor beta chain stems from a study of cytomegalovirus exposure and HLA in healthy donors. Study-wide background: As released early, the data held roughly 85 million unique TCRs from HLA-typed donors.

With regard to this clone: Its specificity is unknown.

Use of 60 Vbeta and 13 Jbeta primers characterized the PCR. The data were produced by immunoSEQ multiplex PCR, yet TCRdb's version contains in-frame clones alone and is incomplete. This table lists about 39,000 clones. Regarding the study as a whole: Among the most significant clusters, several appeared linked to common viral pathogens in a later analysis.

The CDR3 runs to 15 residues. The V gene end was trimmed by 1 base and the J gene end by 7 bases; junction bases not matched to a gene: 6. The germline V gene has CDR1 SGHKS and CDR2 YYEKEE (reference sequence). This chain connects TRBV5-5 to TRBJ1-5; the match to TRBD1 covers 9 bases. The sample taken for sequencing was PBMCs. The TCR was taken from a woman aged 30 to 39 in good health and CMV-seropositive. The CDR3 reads CASSLFPGQGQPQHF. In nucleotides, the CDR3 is TGTGCCAGCAGCTTGTTCCCGGGACAGGGACAGCCCCAGCATTTT.